These T cell receptor beta chains were read from a single sample in a study of metastatic and nonmetastatic thyroid tumors. Using MiXCR, TCRdb re-called clones from the PCR reads. In the table there are roughly 6,100 clones, about 29% of which are singletons. Material for sequencing was adjacent normal tissue. These receptors were taken from a female donor with papillary thyroid cancer or a benign thyroid nodule (not recorded which). Some clones in this sample may be carry-over from other donors' samples. The conserved cysteine and the conserved F or W are not part of the CDR3 here.

TRBV12-3/TRBV12-4	TRBJ2-1	ASSPRQGVNNEQF
TRBV7-9	TRBJ2-1	ASSPTGTSGRIEQF
TRBV6-2/TRBV6-3	TRBJ1-2	ASSYRGPYGYT
TRBV12-3/TRBV12-4	TRBJ2-5	ASSPRDQIQETQY
TRBV7-2	TRBJ1-2	ASSLALYGYT
TRBV20-1	TRBJ2-7	SANLAHLRWEQY
TRBV7-9	TRBJ1-6	ASSFDTRTLH